The clone carrying this TCR beta chain was counted between two and nine times. Its matching antigen is unknown. Assay: immunoSEQ multiplex PCR; the TCRdb copy retains only in-frame clones and omits some. This sample carries about 82,000 clones, approximately 90% of them seen once, and the ten largest clones take approximately 9%. The sample is drawn from a study of PD-L1 blockade in urothelial cancer. Study-wide background: Male sex and bladder-origin urothelial cancer were recorded for about 90% of the roughly 29 patients. Study results and caveats: Prediction of better survival came from below-median pretreatment blood TCR clonality.

Germline CDR1 SGHTA, CDR2 FQGTGA. J lost 6 bases, V lost 5 bases, and 6 bases had no gene match. The CDR3 has 13 amino acids. The material was PBMCs, obtained around atezolizumab (anti-PD-L1) treatment. The clonotype originates from a man in his sixties with urothelial cancer. The gene calls are TRBV7-3 and TRBJ2-7; 8 bases align to TRBD1. CDR3 DNA sequence: TGTGCCAGCAGCCGCGACAGGGGCCGCGAGCAGTACTTC. This encodes CASSRDRGREQYF.